Shown below are 9 T cell receptor beta chains from a single sample sequenced in a study of cytomegalovirus exposure and HLA in healthy donors. This PCR relied on a set of 60 Vbeta primers and 13 Jbeta primers. Repertoires were generated with immunoSEQ multiplex PCR, while TCRdb's copy carries only in-frame clones and drops some. The table lists around 130,000 clones, 70% to 80% of them singletons. Sequencing was carried out using PBMCs. The receptor source for this set is a woman in her sixties in good health and CMV-seronegative.

The chain couples TRBV9 to TRBJ2-5; 7 nucleotides agree with TRBD1. Germline V CDR1 and CDR2: SGDLS, YYNGEE. The CDR3 extends over 17 amino acids. J gave up 11 bases and V 3 bases, and 22 bases lay outside the gene matches. CDR3 amino acids: CASSATGTALFQGEQYF. CDR3 DNA: TGTGCCAGCAGCGCCACCGGGACAGCCCTTTTCCAGGGGGAGCAGTACTTC.

The chain links TRBV28 to TRBJ1-6; the match to TRBD1 covers 7 bases. Germline V lookup: CDR1 MDHEN, CDR2 SYDVKM. Trimming at V came to 6 bases and at J to 9 bases, leaving 14 bases not matched to a gene. The CDR3 totals 16 residues. The DNA of the CDR3 is TGTGCCAGCAGGCCCCCCGGGAGGGGGCTCGGTTCACCCCTCCACTTT. This encodes CASRPPGRGLGSPLHF. Using reference TRBV28 and TRBJ1-6 for the parts outside the CDR3, the full variable domain is DVKVTQSSRYLVKRTGEKVFLECVQDMDHENMFWYRQDPGLGLRLIYFSYDVKMKEKGDIPEGYSVSREKKERFSLILESASTNQTSMYLCASRPPGRGLGSPLHFGNGTRLTVT.

The CDR3 here is CASKLGQGGQPQHF. The CDR3 coding sequence is TGTGCCAGCAAACTAGGACAGGGTGGACAGCCCCAGCATTTT. The gene calls are TRBV28 and TRBJ1-5; 8 nucleotides agree with TRBD1. The junction had 9 bases not matched to a gene; V was cut back by 7 bases and J by 7 bases. From germline, CDR1 is MDHEN and CDR2 SYDVKM. This CDR3 contains 14 residues.

This clone occurred once. The chain is built from TRBV30 and TRBJ2-5, with a tentative D call TRBD1 (6 bases). The J call is in doubt because the DNA end fits TRBJ2-7 better. Germline V gene lookup returns CDR1 GTSNPN and CDR2 SVGIG (reference sequence). This CDR3 spans 15 amino acids. The CDR3 region is CAWSWQTGISYEQYF. The CDR3 DNA sequence: TGTGCCTGGAGTTGGCAGACAGGCATCTCCTACGAGCAGTACTTC.

This clone was recorded only once. The chain recombines TRBV15 with TRBJ2-7; D is perhaps TRBD2 (6 bases). The germline CDR1 and CDR2 sequences are LNHNV and YYDKDF (reference sequence). V was trimmed by 0 bases and J by 4 bases, leaving 16 bases between them. CDR3 length equals 16 residues. Here the CDR3 DNA reads TGTGCCACCAGCAGAGATCGGGTCGGGAGCGGGTACGAGCAGTACTTC. This encodes CATSRDRVGSGYEQYF. Combining the CDR3 with reference TRBV15 and TRBJ2-7 gives the whole variable domain DAMVIQNPRYQVTQFGKPVTLSCSQTLNHNVMYWYQQKSSQAPKLLFHYYDKDFNNEADTPDNFQSRRPNTSFCFLDIRSPGLGDTAMYLCATSRDRVGSGYEQYFGPGTRLTVT.

The chain uses TRBV6-1 and TRBJ1-5, with D possibly being TRBD1 (6 bases). Germline CDR1 is MNHNS and CDR2 is SASEGT. The CDR3 extends over 12 amino acids. The V end lost 6 bases, the J end lost 6 bases, and 9 bases lay between the germline ends. CDR3 bases: TGTGCCAGCAGGGACAGCGCTCAGCCCCAGCATTTT. It encodes CASRDSAQPQHF.

The rearrangement uses TRBV7-2 and TRBJ1-4; 7 nucleotides line up with TRBD1. The CDR3 length is 13 residues. Germline CDR1 is SGHTA and CDR2 is FQGNSA. The J segment lost 11 bases and the V segment lost 1 base, leaving 4 bases of the junction unmatched. CDR3 loop: CASSLEDRQKLFF. As DNA, the CDR3 is TGTGCCAGCAGCTTAGAGGACAGGCAGAAACTGTTTTTT.

The chain joins TRBV6-4 to TRBJ2-3; 9 bases are shared with TRBD2. The CDR3 is made up of 18 amino acids. J was trimmed by 2 bases and V by 0 bases; bases with no gene match: 9. Germline V gene sequence: CDR1 MRHNA, CDR2 SNTAGT. The CDR3 protein is CASSDSGASGAHTDTQYF. CDR3 bases: TGTGCCAGCAGTGACTCCGGGGCTAGCGGGGCCCACACAGATACGCAGTATTTT.

The V gene is TRBV6-1, the J gene TRBJ1-4; 7 bases map to TRBD1. CDR1 is MNHNS and CDR2 is SASEGT in the germline V gene. This CDR3 contains 14 residues. Germline trimming cut 4 bases from V and 8 bases from J; bases unmatched to any gene: 7. In DNA form, the CDR3 reads TGTGCCAGCAGTGGCCGGGACAGATTCGAAAAACTGTTTTTT. This translates into CASSGRDRFEKLFF.